The present entry profiles one T cell receptor beta chain with its context. The antigen is not known. Trimming cost V 2 bases and J 2 bases; bases outside gene matches: 9. CDR1 and CDR2 from the germline V gene are SGHDT and YYEEEE. This CDR3 contains 16 residues. These data are taken from a study of cytomegalovirus exposure and HLA in healthy donors. Study results and limitations: Most CMV-associated TCR beta chains appeared HLA-restricted in a later analysis. In a later analysis, at a false discovery rate of 0.05, 15,000 to 20,000 TCR beta sequences matched HLA alleles.

The PCR was carried out with 60 Vbeta primers and 13 Jbeta primers. The repertoire was sequenced with immunoSEQ multiplex PCR; TCRdb's copy has only in-frame clones and lacks some. Here the sample spans about 200,000 clones, nearly 80% being singletons. The sequence came from a man in his late teens or twenties in good health and CMV-seronegative. Sequencing used PBMCs. The V and J genes are TRBV5-6 and TRBJ1-2; TRBD1 agrees at 7 bases. Here the CDR3 DNA reads TGTGCCAGCAGCTTTAGGGGGCGCTCAGGGAACTATGGCTACACCTTC. Translating it yields CASSFRGRSGNYGYTF.